This TCR beta chain derives from a study of OX40 agonist ivuxolimab in advanced cancers. Study-wide results and limits: Circulating CD4+ and CD8+ T cells showed clonal expansion by week 6 at 0.1 to 3.0 mg/kg.

This clone has just one count. Its antigen remains unidentified. Assay: immunoSEQ multiplex PCR; the TCRdb copy retains only in-frame clones and omits some. The sample lists approximately 45,000 clones, 80% seen once, with 4.2% in the top ten. The germline CDR1 and CDR2 sequences are SGHVS and FQNEAQ. This CDR3 is built from 15 residues. Trimming stripped 5 bases from V and 5 bases from J, with 18 bases between. This chain links TRBV7-8 with TRBJ1-1; tentatively, D is TRBD1 (5 bases). The TCR was taken from an adult with an advanced solid tumor such as melanoma, head and neck, liver or kidney cancer. The specimen was CD4+ or CD8+ T cells sorted from blood, collected in a trial of the OX40 agonist ivuxolimab. CDR3 sequence reads: CASSTPWRGRTEAFF. The CDR3 DNA reads as TGTGCCAGCAGCACCCCCTGGAGGGGAAGGACTGAAGCTTTCTTT.